Below, 14 T cell receptor beta chains from the same sample are listed, as sequenced in a study of beta chain features in type 1 diabetes. The isolated RNA, all of it, was reverse transcribed, so expressed TCRB transcripts were what got sequenced. Here immunoSEQ multiplex PCR was the method, and the copy in TCRdb shows in-frame clones only, minus some. The sample holds 680,000 or so clones, around a sixth seen once. The sample comprised naive CD4+ T cells from blood. The receptor source for this set is a man between 18 and 29 years old in good health.

The chain couples TRBV12-5 to TRBJ2-7, with 7 bases identical to TRBD2. This CDR3 contains 14 residues. The V and J ends lost 6 bases and 3 bases, in that order; junction bases with no gene match: 8. Germline V gene lookup returns CDR1 LGHNT and CDR2 FRNRAP. The CDR3 DNA reads as TGTGCTAGTGGCCCAGGCGGGAGCTACTACGAGCAGTACTTC. The encoded protein is CASGPGGSYYEQYF.

This clone was seen a handful of times. The chain employs TRBV5-4 and TRBJ2-2, with TRBD1 matching over 9 bases. Germline V CDR1 and CDR2: SGHNT, YYREEE (reference sequence). V lost 4 bases to trimming and J lost 4 bases; unmatched junction nucleotides: 5. The CDR3 is 15 residues long. The CDR3 spells CASSLQGARTGELFF. CDR3 DNA sequence: TGTGCCAGCAGCCTACAGGGGGCGCGCACCGGGGAGCTGTTTTTT. The variable domain in full, completed from reference TRBV5-4 and TRBJ2-2, reads ETGVTQSPTHLIKTRGQQVTLRCSSQSGHNTVSWYQQALGQGPQFIFQYYREEENGRGNFPPRFSGLQFPNYSSELNVNALELDDSALYLCASSLQGARTGELFFGEGSRLTVL.

This clone has just a few counts. The V call is TRBV28, the J call TRBJ1-5, with 8 positions matching TRBD1. V lost 2 bases, J lost 1 base, and 4 bases stayed unmatched. Germline V gives CDR1 MDHEN, CDR2 SYDVKM. The length of the CDR3 is 16 residues. CDR3 nucleotide sequence: TGTGCCAGCAGTTTACCTACAGGGGGAAGCAATCAGCCCCAGCATTTT. Its translation: CASSLPTGGSNQPQHF. Full variable domain (rest looked up from reference TRBV28 and TRBJ1-5): DVKVTQSSRYLVKRTGEKVFLECVQDMDHENMFWYRQDPGLGLRLIYFSYDVKMKEKGDIPEGYSVSREKKERFSLILESASTNQTSMYLCASSLPTGGSNQPQHFGDGTRLSIL.

The chain links TRBV23-1 to TRBJ1-5; D is ambiguous. TRBV23-1 is an open reading frame, and its role is uncertain. The CDR3 totals 15 residues. The V end lost 2 bases, the J end lost 5 bases, and 13 bases lay between the germline ends. The CDR3 here is CASSQAPVPYQPQHF. CDR3 nucleotides: TGCGCCAGCAGTCAAGCCCCGGTTCCTTATCAGCCCCAGCATTTT.

J is TRBJ2-1 and V is TRBV18, with D possibly being TRBD1 (5 bases). The V end was cut by 3 bases, the J end by 7 bases, with 10 bases between. The CDR3 totals 13 residues. Germline-derived CDR1 and CDR2 are KGHSH and LQKENI. In nucleotides, the CDR3 is TGTGCCAGCTCACCTGGGGCAGGGAATGAGCAGTTCTTC. As protein: CASSPGAGNEQFF.

This clone was picked up a small number of times. The genes are TRBV7-9 and TRBJ2-5; D gene uncertain. Trimming shortened V by 2 bases and J by 1 base, and 11 bases separated the two germline ends. The germline CDR1 and CDR2 sequences are SEHNR and FQNEAQ (reference sequence). The length of the CDR3 is 15 residues. The CDR3, as DNA: TGTGCCAGCAGCTTATTCGACCGACCCCAAGAGACCCAGTACTTC. This gives the protein CASSLFDRPQETQYF.

This chain uses TRBV7-9 with TRBJ2-2; tentative D call: TRBD1 (5 bases). Germline-derived CDR1 and CDR2 are SEHNR and FQNEAQ (reference sequence). The length of the CDR3 is 16 residues. V lost 3 bases and J 2 bases, leaving 13 bases between the germline ends. This CDR3 reads CASSFQGALNTGELFF. The CDR3 bases are TGTGCCAGCAGCTTCCAAGGGGCTCTCAACACCGGGGAGCTGTTTTTT.

This clone was counted a few times. The rearrangement links TRBV25-1 to TRBJ2-5; 10 positions match TRBD1. With 3 bases clipped from V and 5 bases from J, the junction kept 6 bases outside the gene matches. CDR1 is MGHDK and CDR2 is SYGVNS in the germline V gene. The CDR3 is 15 amino acids. CDR3 protein: CASSDWTGGGETQYF. The DNA for the CDR3 is TGTGCCAGCAGTGACTGGACAGGGGGAGGTGAGACCCAGTACTTC.

The chain has TRBV27 and TRBJ2-1; D unresolved. The V gene lost 0 bases and the J gene lost 5 bases, with 8 bases spanning the gap. The CDR3 loop spans 14 amino acids. CDR1 MNHEY and CDR2 SMNVEV come from the germline V gene (reference sequence). CDR3 residues: CASSLSGIHNEQFF. CDR3 nucleotides: TGTGCCAGCAGTTTATCAGGGATCCACAATGAGCAGTTCTTC.

The chain couples TRBV6-5 to TRBJ1-3; D perhaps matches TRBD1 (6 bases). The length of the CDR3 is 16 residues. Trimming cost V 0 bases and J 1 base, with 10 bases left between them. CDR1 and CDR2 from the germline V gene are MNHEY and SVGAGI. The CDR3 nucleotides read TGTGCCAGCAGTTACTCGAAAGGGGGATCTGGAAACACCATATATTTT. This codes for CASSYSKGGSGNTIYF.

The chain employs TRBV5-1 and TRBJ2-5, with D possibly called TRBD1 or TRBD2 (5 bases each). The CDR3 consists of 16 residues. V was pared by 1 base and J by 3 bases, with 16 bases between. From germline, CDR1 is SGHRS and CDR2 YFSETQ. This chain's CDR3 is CASSLQPGRAEETQYF. Here the CDR3 DNA reads TGCGCCAGCAGCTTGCAACCGGGACGGGCTGAAGAGACCCAGTACTTC.

This chain joins TRBV4-2 and TRBJ2-1; 10 bases are a match to TRBD2. The CDR3 extends over 15 amino acids. V was pared by 1 base and J by 6 bases, with 3 bases of the junction left unmatched. The germline gives CDR1 LGHNA, CDR2 YNFKEQ. The chain's CDR3 is CASSQVAGGTNEQFF. CDR3 nucleotide sequence: TGTGCCAGCAGCCAAGTAGCGGGGGGCACCAATGAGCAGTTCTTC.

This clone came up a few times. Other DNA sequences of this sample code for an identical CDR3. The chain joins TRBV29-1 to TRBJ1-2, with 9 nucleotides matching TRBD1. J gave up 7 bases and V 1 base, and 1 base lay outside the gene matches. Germline CDR1 reads SQVTM; CDR2 reads ANQGSEA. CDR3 length equals 12 residues. CDR3 sequence: CSVEGQGGGYTF. CDR3 DNA: TGCAGCGTTGAAGGACAGGGGGGTGGCTACACCTTC.

This clone has a handful of counts. The rearrangement links TRBV5-4 to TRBJ2-2, with 7 nucleotides matching TRBD1. The CDR3 totals 16 residues. Germline V gene data show CDR1 as SGHNT and CDR2 as YYREEE (reference sequence). J was trimmed by 0 bases and V by 5 bases; bases with no gene match: 7. The CDR3 bases are TGTGCCAGCAGGGGGAAGGGACAGCCGAACACCGGGGAGCTGTTTTTT. Amino acid sequence: CASRGKGQPNTGELFF.